This TCR beta chain came from a study of PD-1 blockade in classical Hodgkin lymphoma. Whole-study context: Patients were treated with nivolumab at 3 mg/kg, and this was given intravenously every 2 weeks.

Whole-study findings and limits: What caused the repertoire differences, perhaps disease activity or prior therapy, remains undefined.

Documented time point: cycle 4 day 1 (C4D1), after five to seven weeks of nivolumab. Relapses following autologous stem cell transplantation were seen in all patients, with brentuximab vedotin exposure varying. For this clone: Its antigen is still unknown.

Method: immunoSEQ multiplex PCR; TCRdb's copy keeps in-frame clones and lacks some. The sample consists of 25,000 to 30,000 clones, around three quarters of them appearing once. The specimen comprised peripheral blood mononuclear cells (PBMCs), sampled before the fourth cycle of nivolumab. The clonotype comes from a human donor with classical Hodgkin lymphoma.

CDR3 sequence reads: CASSYAGGAGGYTF. For the CDR3, the DNA is TGTGCCAGCAGTTATGCAGGGGGCGCGGGCGGCTACACCTTC. The chain uses TRBV7-9 and TRBJ1-2; 8 positions agree with TRBD1. CDR3 length equals 14 residues. Germline V lookup: CDR1 SEHNR, CDR2 FQNEAQ (reference sequence). The J segment lost 8 bases and the V segment lost 6 bases, leaving 11 bases of the junction unmatched.